This is a list of T cell receptor beta chains from one sample in a study of cytomegalovirus exposure and HLA in healthy donors. This table comes from immunoSEQ multiplex PCR, and its TCRdb copy is limited to in-frame clones, with some not included. The table includes roughly 200,000 clones, roughly 80% detected once. The sequenced material came from PBMCs. The source is a man between 45 and 60 years old in good health and CMV-seronegative. The CDR3 runs from the conserved cysteine through the conserved F or W. The D gene is left open where the match is weak. Clone size appears in some rows only: once, few, many, or a class for an expanded clone.

J: TRBJ2-5; D: TRBD2; size: NA; V: TRBV4-3; CDR3: CASSQDWASGRAGDRETQYF; DNA: TGCGCCAGCAGCCAAGACTGGGCTAGCGGGAGAGCCGGGGACAGAGAGACCCAGTACTTC
J: TRBJ1-6; D: NA; size: once; V: TRBV27; CDR3: CASSLGVFDNSPLHF; DNA: TGTGCCAGCAGTCTAGGGGTGTTCGATAATTCACCCCTCCACTTT
J: TRBJ2-1; D: NA; size: NA; V: TRBV19; CDR3: CASRGAARAREQFF; DNA: TGTGCCAGTAGAGGTGCGGCTAGAGCCAGAGAGCAGTTCTTC
J: TRBJ1-5; D: NA; size: NA; V: TRBV5-1; CDR3: CTSSLSGGRDQPQHF; DNA: TGCACCAGCAGCTTGAGCGGGGGTCGAGATCAGCCCCAGCATTTT
J: TRBJ1-1; D: NA; size: NA; V: TRBV29-1; CDR3: CSVEVRDFTEAFF; DNA: TGCAGCGTTGAAGTCCGAGACTTCACTGAAGCTTTCTTT
J: TRBJ2-4; D: NA; size: NA; V: TRBV5-4; CDR3: CASSSSRAQGGAIQYF; DNA: TGTGCCAGCAGCTCGTCGCGGGCTCAAGGTGGTGCCATTCAGTACTTC
J: TRBJ2-7; D: NA; size: NA; V: TRBV6-5; CDR3: CASSVLQGSSYEQYF; DNA: TGTGCCAGCAGTGTGTTGCAGGGGAGCTCCTACGAGCAGTACTTC
J: TRBJ1-6; D: NA; size: NA; V: TRBV6-1; CDR3: CASSEEANSPLHF; DNA: TGTGCCAGCAGTGAGGAGGCTAATTCACCCCTCCACTTT
J: TRBJ2-1; D: NA; size: once; V: TRBV4-1; CDR3: CASSHRLAIQKGNEQFF; DNA: TGCGCCAGCAGCCATCGTTTGGCGATACAAAAGGGGAATGAGCAGTTCTTC
J: TRBJ1-4; D: TRBD1; size: NA; V: TRBV7-8; CDR3: CASSTNRGPVNEKLFF; DNA: TGTGCCAGCAGCACAAACAGGGGGCCGGTTAATGAAAAACTGTTTTTT
J: TRBJ2-3; D: NA; size: NA; V: TRBV19; CDR3: CASKMAGITDTQYF; DNA: TGTGCCAGTAAGATGGCGGGGATCACAGATACGCAGTATTTT
J: TRBJ2-1; D: NA; size: NA; V: TRBV11-2; CDR3: CASSRLLGDSYNEQFF; DNA: TGTGCCAGCAGCCGACTTTTAGGGGACTCCTACAATGAGCAGTTCTTC
J: TRBJ2-7; D: NA; size: NA; V: TRBV1; CDR3: CTSSPPVHRDGFLEQYF; DNA: TGCACCAGCAGCCCCCCTGTGCACAGGGACGGATTCCTCGAGCAGTACTTC
J: TRBJ2-3; D: NA; size: NA; V: TRBV9; CDR3: CASSRRQGTASTDTQYF; DNA: TGTGCCAGCAGTCGTAGACAAGGAACCGCTAGCACAGATACGCAGTATTTT
J: TRBJ1-3; D: NA; size: NA; V: TRBV11-2; CDR3: CASSLEQGFSGNTIYF; DNA: TGTGCCAGCAGCTTAGAACAGGGCTTCTCTGGAAACACCATATATTTT
J: TRBJ2-5; D: TRBD2; size: NA; V: TRBV4-1; CDR3: CASSREAGGRYDPQYF; DNA: TGCGCCAGCAGCAGGGAGGCGGGGGGACGGTACGACCCCCAGTACTTC
J: TRBJ2-7; D: NA; size: few; V: TRBV11-3; CDR3: CASSFGFSYEQYF; DNA: TGTGCCAGCAGCTTCGGGTTCTCCTACGAGCAGTACTTC
J: TRBJ2-7; D: TRBD1; size: NA; V: TRBV4-1; CDR3: CASSQDTQGASNEQYF; DNA: TGCGCCAGCAGCCAAGATACACAGGGGGCAAGTAACGAGCAGTACTTC
J: TRBJ1-2; D: NA; size: NA; V: TRBV30; CDR3: CAWSDKQGPSGYTF; DNA: TGTGCCTGGAGTGATAAACAGGGTCCCTCTGGCTACACCTTC
J: TRBJ2-3; D: NA; size: NA; V: TRBV4-3; CDR3: CASSQGRLATDTQYF; DNA: TGCGCCAGCAGCCAAGGCCGCCTAGCGACAGATACGCAGTATTTT
J: TRBJ2-7; D: TRBD2; size: NA; V: TRBV7-2; CDR3: CASSLVSGGAWEQYF; DNA: TGTGCCAGCAGCTTAGTAAGCGGGGGGGCCTGGGAGCAGTACTTC
J: TRBJ2-5; D: NA; size: once; V: TRBV9; CDR3: CASSGQGRAMETQYF; DNA: TGTGCCAGCAGCGGGCAAGGCAGGGCCATGGAGACCCAGTACTTC
J: TRBJ2-1; D: NA; size: once; V: TRBV27; CDR3: CASSLSGGPNEQFF; DNA: TGTGCCAGCAGTTTATCCGGGGGTCCCAATGAGCAGTTCTTC
J: TRBJ2-5; D: NA; size: NA; V: TRBV7-3; CDR3: CASSRSDTGKETQYF; DNA: TGTGCCAGCAGCCGTTCCGATACAGGGAAAGAGACCCAGTACTTC
J: TRBJ2-3; D: TRBD2; size: NA; V: TRBV14; CDR3: CASTRGLAGTDTQYF; DNA: TGTGCCAGCACCCGAGGACTAGCTGGCACAGATACGCAGTATTTT
J: TRBJ2-1; D: NA; size: few; V: TRBV4-3; CDR3: CASSQILRVGEQFF; DNA: TGCGCCAGCAGCCAGATACTTCGGGTGGGTGAGCAGTTCTTC
J: TRBJ1-2; D: NA; size: NA; V: TRBV5-1; CDR3: CASSLAGSRGGSYGYTF; DNA: TGCGCCAGCAGCTTGGCCGGCTCGCGGGGGGGGTCCTATGGCTACACCTTC
J: TRBJ2-7; D: NA; size: few; V: TRBV6-6; CDR3: CASSYVSGAYEQYF; DNA: TGTGCCAGCAGTTACGTCTCTGGGGCTTACGAGCAGTACTTC
J: TRBJ2-1; D: TRBD2; size: NA; V: TRBV30; CDR3: CAYSGRPYNEQFF; DNA: TGTGCCTATAGCGGGAGGCCCTACAATGAGCAGTTCTTC
J: TRBJ2-3; D: TRBD2; size: NA; V: TRBV5-1; CDR3: CASSSLAGGPDTQYF; DNA: TGCGCCAGCAGTTCACTAGCGGGGGGGCCGGATACGCAGTATTTT
J: TRBJ2-2; D: NA; size: NA; V: TRBV20-1; CDR3: CSARGAGELFF; DNA: TGCAGTGCTAGAGGCGCCGGGGAGCTGTTTTTT
J: TRBJ2-1; D: TRBD2; size: NA; V: TRBV5-8; CDR3: CASSLALSAGGPNEQFF; DNA: TGTGCCAGCAGCTTGGCCCTTTCTGCGGGGGGGCCCAATGAGCAGTTCTTC
J: TRBJ2-4; D: TRBD2; size: NA; V: TRBV5-4; CDR3: CASSGRTRAGIQYF; DNA: TGTGCCAGCAGCGGACGGACTAGGGCGGGGATTCAGTACTTC
J: TRBJ2-3; D: NA; size: NA; V: TRBV11-2; CDR3: CASSLRDFPEYTDTQYF; DNA: TGTGCCAGCAGCCTAAGGGACTTCCCTGAGTACACAGATACGCAGTATTTT
J: TRBJ1-1; D: NA; size: NA; V: TRBV27; CDR3: CASSPLGGRGTEAFF; DNA: TGTGCCAGCAGCCCCCTCGGGGGGCGAGGGACTGAAGCTTTCTTT
J: TRBJ2-7; D: NA; size: once; V: TRBV7-9; CDR3: CASGEVSYEQYF; DNA: TGTGCCAGCGGGGAGGTCTCCTACGAGCAGTACTTC
J: TRBJ1-3; D: NA; size: NA; V: TRBV5-5; CDR3: CASSLDIRDLGNTIYF; DNA: TGTGCCAGCAGCTTGGATATCAGGGACTTGGGAAACACCATATATTTT
J: TRBJ1-3; D: NA; size: NA; V: TRBV9; CDR3: CASSVVAASGNTIYF; DNA: TGTGCCAGCAGCGTAGTTGCGGCCTCTGGAAACACCATATATTTT
J: TRBJ2-2; D: TRBD1; size: NA; V: TRBV15; CDR3: CATSRTGGDTGELFF; DNA: TGTGCCACCAGCCGGACAGGGGGGGACACCGGGGAGCTGTTTTTT
J: TRBJ1-6; D: TRBD1; size: NA; V: TRBV5-1; CDR3: CASSRTLNTPDRGHNSPLHF; DNA: TGCGCCAGCAGCCGAACACTCAACACCCCGGACAGGGGCCATAATTCACCCCTCCACTTT
J: TRBJ1-5; D: TRBD1; size: few; V: TRBV7-2; CDR3: CASSSQGGQPQHF; DNA: TGTGCCAGCAGCTCTCAGGGGGGACAGCCCCAGCATTTT
J: TRBJ2-7; D: TRBD2; size: NA; V: TRBV4-2; CDR3: CASSQDLPLAGIRHEQYF; DNA: TGTGCCAGCAGCCAAGATCTTCCCCTAGCGGGAATCCGACACGAGCAGTACTTC
J: TRBJ1-4; D: NA; size: NA; V: TRBV7-2; CDR3: CASSLASSTSTKLFF; DNA: TGTGCCAGCAGCTTAGCTAGTTCCACTTCTACCAAACTGTTTTTT
J: TRBJ2-7; D: TRBD1; size: NA; V: TRBV4-3; CDR3: CASSRDRQGYYEQYF; DNA: TGCGCCAGCAGCCGGGACAGACAGGGATACTACGAGCAGTACTTC
J: TRBJ1-5; D: NA; size: NA; V: TRBV7-2; CDR3: CASSLGGTSNQPQHF; DNA: TGTGCCAGCAGCTTAGGGGGGACATCTAATCAGCCCCAGCATTTT
J: TRBJ2-3; D: TRBD2; size: NA; V: TRBV18; CDR3: CASSPPFGTSGITDTQYF; DNA: TGTGCCAGCTCACCACCGTTTGGGACTAGCGGTATCACAGATACGCAGTATTTT
J: TRBJ1-4; D: NA; size: NA; V: TRBV28; CDR3: CASSPGSVPTNEKLFF; DNA: TGTGCCAGCAGTCCCGGGTCAGTCCCAACTAATGAAAAACTGTTTTTT
J: TRBJ2-7; D: NA; size: once; V: TRBV7-2; CDR3: CASSSAGLTGGQYF; DNA: TGTGCCAGCAGCTCCGCGGGACTGACGGGTGGGCAGTACTTC
J: TRBJ1-5; D: NA; size: NA; V: TRBV10-3; CDR3: CAISPRVDNQPQHF; DNA: TGTGCCATCAGTCCCCGGGTGGATAATCAGCCCCAGCATTTT
J: TRBJ2-7; D: TRBD1; size: NA; V: TRBV5-1; CDR3: CASSSRTGGSYEQYF; DNA: TGCGCCAGCAGCTCGCGGACAGGGGGTTCTTACGAGCAGTACTTC